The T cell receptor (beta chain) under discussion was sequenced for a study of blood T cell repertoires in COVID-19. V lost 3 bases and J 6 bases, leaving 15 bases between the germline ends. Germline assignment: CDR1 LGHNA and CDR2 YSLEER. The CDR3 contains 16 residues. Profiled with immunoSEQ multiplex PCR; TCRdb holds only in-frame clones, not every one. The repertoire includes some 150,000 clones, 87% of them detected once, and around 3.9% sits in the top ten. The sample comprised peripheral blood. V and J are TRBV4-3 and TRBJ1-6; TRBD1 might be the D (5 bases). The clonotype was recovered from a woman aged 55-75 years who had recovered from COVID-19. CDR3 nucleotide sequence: TGCGCCAGCAGCCATTATGACAGTTTTTTTAATTCACCCCTCCACTTT. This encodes CASSHYDSFFNSPLHF.